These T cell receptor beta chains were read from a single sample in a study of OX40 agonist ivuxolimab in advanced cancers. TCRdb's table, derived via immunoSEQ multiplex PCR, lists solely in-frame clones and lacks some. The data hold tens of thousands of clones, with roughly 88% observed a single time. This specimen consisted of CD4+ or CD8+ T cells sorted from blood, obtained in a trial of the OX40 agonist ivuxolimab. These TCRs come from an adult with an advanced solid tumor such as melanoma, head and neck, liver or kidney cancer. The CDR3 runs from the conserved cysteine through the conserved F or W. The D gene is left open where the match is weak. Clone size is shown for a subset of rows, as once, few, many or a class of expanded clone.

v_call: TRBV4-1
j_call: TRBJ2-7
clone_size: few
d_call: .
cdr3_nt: TGCGCCAGCAGGGGGTGGGCCTTAGGGGCCTACGAGCAGTACTTC
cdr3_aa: CASRGWALGAYEQYF

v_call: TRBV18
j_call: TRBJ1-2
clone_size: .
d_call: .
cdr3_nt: TGTGCCAGCTCACCGGAGGGGTTGAAGGGCTACACCTTC
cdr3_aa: CASSPEGLKGYTF

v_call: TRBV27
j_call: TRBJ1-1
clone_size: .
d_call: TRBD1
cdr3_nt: TGTGCCAGCAGTCGGACAGGGTGGGACACTGAAGCTTTCTTT
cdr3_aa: CASSRTGWDTEAFF

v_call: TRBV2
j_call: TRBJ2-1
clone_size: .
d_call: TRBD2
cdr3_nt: TGTGCCAGCAGTGTGACCGGGACTAGCGGGGGTACTAGCTCCTACAATGAGCAGTTCTTC
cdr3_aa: CASSVTGTSGGTSSYNEQFF

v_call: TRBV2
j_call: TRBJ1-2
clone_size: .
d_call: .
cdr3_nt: TGTGCCAGCAGGGGAGGGGACACCGCCTATGGCTACACCTTC
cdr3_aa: CASRGGDTAYGYTF

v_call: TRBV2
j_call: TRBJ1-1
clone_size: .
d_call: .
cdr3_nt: TGTGCCAGCAGGGTAAGCATGAACACTGAAGCTTTCTTT
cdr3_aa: CASRVSMNTEAFF

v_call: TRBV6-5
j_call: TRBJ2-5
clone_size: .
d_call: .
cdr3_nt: TGTGCCAGCAGCCGCCCAGGGTACCAAGAGACCCAGTACTTC
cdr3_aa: CASSRPGYQETQYF

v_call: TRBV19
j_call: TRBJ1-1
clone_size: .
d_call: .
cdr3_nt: TGTGCCAGTAGCCGCAGGGACCCCGGGCGGGGGAACACTGAAGCTTTCTTT
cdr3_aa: CASSRRDPGRGNTEAFF

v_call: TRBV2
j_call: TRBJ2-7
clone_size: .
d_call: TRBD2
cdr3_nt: TGTGCCAGCAGTTATACTAGCGGGAGGGCCGGGGGACAGTACTTC
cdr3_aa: CASSYTSGRAGGQYF

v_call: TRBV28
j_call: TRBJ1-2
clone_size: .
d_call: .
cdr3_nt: TGTGCCAGCAGTCCGATCAACCCGTATGGCTACACCTTC
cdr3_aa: CASSPINPYGYTF

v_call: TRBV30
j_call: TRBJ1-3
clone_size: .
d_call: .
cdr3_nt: TGTGCCTGGACCCCGGGAGGTGGAAACACCATATATTTT
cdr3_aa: CAWTPGGGNTIYF

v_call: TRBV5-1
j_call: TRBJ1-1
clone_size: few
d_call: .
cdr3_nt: TGCGCCAGCAGCTTGGTAGGCGGTGAAGCTTTCTTT
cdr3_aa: CASSLVGGEAFF

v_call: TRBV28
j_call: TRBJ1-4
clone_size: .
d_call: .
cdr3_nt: TGTGCCAGCAGTGCGCAGGGGCGGGACAATGAAAAACTGTTTTTT
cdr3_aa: CASSAQGRDNEKLFF

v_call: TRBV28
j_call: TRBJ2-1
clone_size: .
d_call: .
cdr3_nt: TGTGCCAGCAGTACCCGACAGTTCGGGGGATTAAGTGAGCAGTTCTTC
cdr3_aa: CASSTRQFGGLSEQFF

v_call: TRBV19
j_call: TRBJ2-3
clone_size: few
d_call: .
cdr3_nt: TGTGCCAGTAGTAGGGACAGAGGGGGGTACACAGATACGCAGTATTTT
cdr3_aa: CASSRDRGGYTDTQYF

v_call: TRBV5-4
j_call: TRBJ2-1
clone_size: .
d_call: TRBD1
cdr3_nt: TGTGCCAGCAGCTTAGCAGGGGGCGAGTACAATGAGCAGTTCTTC
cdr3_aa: CASSLAGGEYNEQFF

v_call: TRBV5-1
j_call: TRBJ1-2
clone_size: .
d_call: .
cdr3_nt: TGCGCCAGCAGCTCAAACCAGAACTATGGCTACACCTTC
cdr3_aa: CASSSNQNYGYTF

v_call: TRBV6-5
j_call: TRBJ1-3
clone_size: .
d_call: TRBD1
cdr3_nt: TGTGCCAGCAGTAGGGGGCCAAGCTCTGGAAACACCATATATTTT
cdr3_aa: CASSRGPSSGNTIYF

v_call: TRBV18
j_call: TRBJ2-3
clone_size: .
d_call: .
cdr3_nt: TGTGCCAGCTCACCAATCCAGGGGTCCCCAGATACGCAGTATTTT
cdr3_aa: CASSPIQGSPDTQYF

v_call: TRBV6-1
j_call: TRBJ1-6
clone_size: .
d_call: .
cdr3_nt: TGTGCCAGCAGTGGCCGCTCCTATAATTCACCCCTCCACTTT
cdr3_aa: CASSGRSYNSPLHF

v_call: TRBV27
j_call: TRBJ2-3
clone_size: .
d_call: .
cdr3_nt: TGTGCCAGCAGACACGGACTAACGATCGCAGATACGCAGTATTTT
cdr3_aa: CASRHGLTIADTQYF

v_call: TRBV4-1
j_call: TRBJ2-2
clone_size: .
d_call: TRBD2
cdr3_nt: TGCGCCAGCACCAGAGGGACTAGCGGGGCGGTCGGGGAGCTGTTTTTT
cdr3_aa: CASTRGTSGAVGELFF

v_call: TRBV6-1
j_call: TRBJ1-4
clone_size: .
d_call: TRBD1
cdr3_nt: TGTGCCAGCACCCGGACAGGGAGTGAAAAACTGTTTTTT
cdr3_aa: CASTRTGSEKLFF

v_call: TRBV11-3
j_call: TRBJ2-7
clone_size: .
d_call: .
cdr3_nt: TGTGCCAGCAGCCCTACTGGCGGAGGGGAGCAGTACTTC
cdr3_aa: CASSPTGGGEQYF

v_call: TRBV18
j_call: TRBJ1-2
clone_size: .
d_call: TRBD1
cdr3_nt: TGTGCCAGCTCCGGGACAGCTGACTATGGCTACACCTTC
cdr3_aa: CASSGTADYGYTF

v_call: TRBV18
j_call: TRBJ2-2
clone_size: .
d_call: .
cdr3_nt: TGTGCCAGCTCAAGGGACCAAAACACCGGGGAGCTGTTTTTT
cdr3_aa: CASSRDQNTGELFF

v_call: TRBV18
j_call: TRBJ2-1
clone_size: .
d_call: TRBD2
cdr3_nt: TGTGCCAGCTCACCAGACGAGCGGGGTGAGCAGTTCTTC
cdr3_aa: CASSPDERGEQFF

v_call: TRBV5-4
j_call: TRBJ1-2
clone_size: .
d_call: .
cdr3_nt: TGTGCCGGCAGCTTGGCCAGGTCTAACTATGGCTACACCTTC
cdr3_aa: CAGSLARSNYGYTF

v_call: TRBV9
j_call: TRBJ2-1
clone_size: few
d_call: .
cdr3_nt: TGTGCCAGCAGCGTACTGGGGGGCGGAGGTAATGAGCAGTTCTTC
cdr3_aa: CASSVLGGGGNEQFF

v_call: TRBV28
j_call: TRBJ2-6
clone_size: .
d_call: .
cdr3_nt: TGTGCCAGCAGGGGAACAGGTTTTTCCTCCGTCCTGACTTTC
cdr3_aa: CASRGTGFSSVLTF

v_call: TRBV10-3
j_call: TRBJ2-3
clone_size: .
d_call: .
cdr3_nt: TGTGCCATCAGTGAGTCTTCCGACACAGATACGCAGTATTTT
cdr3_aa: CAISESSDTDTQYF

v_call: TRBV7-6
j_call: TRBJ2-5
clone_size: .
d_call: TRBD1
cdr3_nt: TGTGCCAGCAGCATGGACAGGGAAGAGACCCAGTACTTC
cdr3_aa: CASSMDREETQYF

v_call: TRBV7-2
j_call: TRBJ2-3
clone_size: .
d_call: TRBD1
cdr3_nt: TGTGCCAGCAGCTTGGGACAGGGCACAGATACGCAGTATTTT
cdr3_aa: CASSLGQGTDTQYF

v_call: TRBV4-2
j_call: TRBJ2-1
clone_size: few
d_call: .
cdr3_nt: TGTGCCAGCAGCCAAGACCCTTACAATGAGCAGTTCTTC
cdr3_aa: CASSQDPYNEQFF

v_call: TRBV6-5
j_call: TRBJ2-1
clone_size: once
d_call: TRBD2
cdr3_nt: TGTGCCAGCAGTTACTCGCAACTAGCGGCCTACAATGAGCAGTTCTTC
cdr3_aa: CASSYSQLAAYNEQFF

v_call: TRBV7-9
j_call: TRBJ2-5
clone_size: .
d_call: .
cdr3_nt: TGTGCCAGCAGCTTACGTAGGCAGGGACCCGAGACCCAGTACTTC
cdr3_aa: CASSLRRQGPETQYF

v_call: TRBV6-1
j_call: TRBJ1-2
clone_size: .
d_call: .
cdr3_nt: TGTGCCAGCATCGAAACACCCACAGCGTTGGGTGGCTACACCTTC
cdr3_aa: CASIETPTALGGYTF

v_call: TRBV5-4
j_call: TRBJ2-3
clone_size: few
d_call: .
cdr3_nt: TGTGCCAGCAGATCCGGGTCCGGCACAGATACGCAGTATTTT
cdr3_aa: CASRSGSGTDTQYF

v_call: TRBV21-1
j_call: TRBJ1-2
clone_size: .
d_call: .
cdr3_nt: TGTGCCAGCAGCAAATGGAGTTATGGCTACACCTTC
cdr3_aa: CASSKWSYGYTF

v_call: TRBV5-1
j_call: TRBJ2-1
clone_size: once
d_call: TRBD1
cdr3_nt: TGCGCCAGCAGTAAGACAGGGAACAATGAGCAGTTCTTC
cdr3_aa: CASSKTGNNEQFF

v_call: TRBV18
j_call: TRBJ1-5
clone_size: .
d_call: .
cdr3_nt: TGTGCCAGCTCGCACAACAGGGTCCGAGACAATCAGCCCCAGCATTTT
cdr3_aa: CASSHNRVRDNQPQHF

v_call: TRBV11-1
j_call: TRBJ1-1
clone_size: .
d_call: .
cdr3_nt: TGTGCCAGCAGTGACTACATGAACACTGAAGCTTTCTTT
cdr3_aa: CASSDYMNTEAFF

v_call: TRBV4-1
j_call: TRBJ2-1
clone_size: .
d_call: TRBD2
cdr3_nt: TGCGCCAGCAGCCAAGGGCCTACTAGCGGGGGATACAATGAGCAGTTCTTC
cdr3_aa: CASSQGPTSGGYNEQFF

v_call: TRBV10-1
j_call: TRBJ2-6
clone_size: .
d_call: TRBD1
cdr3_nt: TGCGCCAGCAGACCTTTTTCAGGGGGCTCTGGGGCCAACGTCCTGACTTTC
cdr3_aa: CASRPFSGGSGANVLTF

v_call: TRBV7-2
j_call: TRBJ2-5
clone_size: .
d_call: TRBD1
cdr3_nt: TGTGCCAGCAGCTTACGAACAGGGGGCAGTCAGGGAGAGACCCAGTACTTC
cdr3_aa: CASSLRTGGSQGETQYF